This is a list of T cell receptor beta chains from one sample in a study of identical twins. TCRdb fed the 5' RACE reads into MiXCR, producing one record per CDR3 protein. The data contain roughly 1.6 million distinct CDR3 sequences, 32% of them singletons. Material for sequencing was cord blood. These receptor sequences come from a newborn girl in good health. Each CDR3 is given with its conserved first and last residue. Each record gives: clone size, J gene, D gene, V gene, CDR3 DNA, CDR3 protein. D genes are given only for firm matches. Only part of the rows carry a size: once, few, many, or a class if the clone is expanded.

>few|TRBJ1-5|NA|TRBV2
TGTGCCAGCAGTGAACAGGTAGATCAGCCCCAGCATTTT
CASSEQVDQPQHF
>many|TRBJ1-2|NA|TRBV29-1
TGCAGCGTTGAAATCCTTGGACAGCCTACTAACTATGGCTACACCTTC
CSVEILGQPTNYGYTF
>NA|TRBJ1-1|NA|TRBV7-9
TGTGCCAGCAGCTTAGCGGTCTCAGGGGATGAAGCTTTCTTT
CASSLAVSGDEAFF
>few|TRBJ1-2|TRBD1|TRBV6-5
TGTGCCAGCAGTTACTCGATCCCCCTGACAGGGGGTTCGGATGGCTACACCTTC
CASSYSIPLTGGSDGYTF
>NA|TRBJ2-1|NA|TRBV5-1
TGCGCCAGCAGCTTGGCTTGGGGGGAGCAGTTCTTC
CASSLAWGEQFF
>NA|TRBJ2-1|NA|TRBV7-2
TGTGCCAGCAGCTTACTACCCTTCAATGAGCAGTTCTTC
CASSLLPFNEQFF
>NA|TRBJ2-1|NA|TRBV12-3/TRBV12-4
TGTGCCAGCAGTCCCTTTGTCTTTAGCACCCATGAGCAGTTCTTC
CASSPFVFSTHEQFF
>few|TRBJ2-3|TRBD2|TRBV20-1
TGCAGTGCTAGAGATTGGGCTAGCGGGGAGAGAGATACGCAGTATTTT
CSARDWASGERDTQYF
>once|TRBJ2-5|NA|TRBV2
TGTGCCCTGGACAGGACTAATCAAGAGACCCAGTACTTC
CALDRTNQETQYF
>few|TRBJ2-3|NA|TRBV18
TGTGCCAGCTCACCAGAAGGCGTGCGCACAGATACGCAGTATTTT
CASSPEGVRTDTQYF
>NA|TRBJ1-1|NA|TRBV5-1
TGCGCCAGCAGCTTGGACCTGCCGGTAGGGGTTAACACTGAAGCTTTCTTT
CASSLDLPVGVNTEAFF
>many|TRBJ1-2|NA|TRBV6-6
TGTGCCAGCAGCCATCCCAATAAGTATGGCTACACCTTC
CASSHPNKYGYTF
>few|TRBJ1-2|NA|TRBV6-2/TRBV6-3
TGTGCCAGCAGCCCACAGGGAATATCAATCGGCTACACCTTC
CASSPQGISIGYTF
>NA|TRBJ1-5|NA|TRBV20-1
TGCAGTGCTAGTGGGTCTTTCAATCAGCCCCAGCATTTT
CSASGSFNQPQHF
>NA|TRBJ2-7|NA|TRBV9
TGTGCCAGCAGCGTAGGTCTGGGATCGGTCTACGAGCAGTACTTC
CASSVGLGSVYEQYF
>NA|TRBJ1-2|NA|TRBV16
TGTGCCAGCAGCCAATATAAAGTTCTGGGCTATGGCTACACCTTC
CASSQYKVLGYGYTF
>NA|TRBJ2-1|NA|TRBV11-1
TGTGCCAGCAGCTTAGGACAAGAGACCCAGTTCTTC
CASSLGQETQFF
>NA|TRBJ2-1|NA|TRBV28
TGTGCCAGCAGTCCTGATTTCGCGGGGTACAATGAGCAGTTCTTC
CASSPDFAGYNEQFF
>few|TRBJ2-3|NA|TRBV27
TGTGCCAGCAGTTTATCGTGGGACGGTAGTACGCAGTATTTT
CASSLSWDGSTQYF
>many|TRBJ2-1|TRBD2|TRBV4-2
TGTGCCAGCAGCCAGACTAGCGGGGGGGCTAATAATGAGCAGTTCTTC
CASSQTSGGANNEQFF
>few|TRBJ2-1|NA|TRBV24-1
TGTGCCACCAGTGATAGGGGGTACGGGACACATGAGCAGTTCTTC
CATSDRGYGTHEQFF
>few|TRBJ2-7|NA|TRBV6-1
TGTGCCAGCAGTGAAGGGGACAACTCCTACGAGCAGTACTTC
CASSEGDNSYEQYF
>NA|TRBJ2-3|NA|TRBV4-1
TGCGCCAGCAGGATAGGGCTCAGACGAACAGATACGCAGTATTTT
CASRIGLRRTDTQYF
>few|TRBJ1-2|NA|TRBV10-3
TGTGCCATCAGAATGGACCTTAACTATGGCTACACCTTC
CAIRMDLNYGYTF
>NA|TRBJ2-3|NA|TRBV3-1
TGTGCCAGCAGCCCTCACATCACAGATACGCAGTATTTT
CASSPHITDTQYF
>NA|TRBJ1-5|NA|TRBV7-2
TGTGCCAGCAGCTTCTGGGCCGATCAGCCCCAGCATTTT
CASSFWADQPQHF
>NA|TRBJ2-5|NA|TRBV9
TGTGCCAGCAGCACCTATGGCGGCCAAGAGACCCAGTACTTC
CASSTYGGQETQYF
>few|TRBJ2-3|TRBD1|TRBV2
TGTGCCAGCATAGGGGGCGGTCAGTCCACAGATACGCAGTATTTT
CASIGGGQSTDTQYF
>few|TRBJ2-3|NA|TRBV28
TGTGCCAGCACCCCCCCGTCGATAGATACGCAGTATTTT
CASTPPSIDTQYF
>NA|TRBJ1-2|NA|TRBV20-1
TGCAGTGCTAGAGCCCAGACCAAGGGGAACTATGGCTACACCTTC
CSARAQTKGNYGYTF
>few|TRBJ1-5|NA|TRBV28
TGTGCCAGCTCAAAACCGGAGGGGCTTCAGCCCCAGCATTTT
CASSKPEGLQPQHF
>few|TRBJ2-3|NA|TRBV20-1
TGCAGTGCTAGGCCCCATACTAGCAAAAAAACAGATACGCAGTATTTT
CSARPHTSKKTDTQYF
>few|TRBJ1-2|NA|TRBV5-5
TGTGCCAGCAGCAACCGGGACGGGGGGGGCTACACCTTC
CASSNRDGGGYTF
>NA|TRBJ2-1|NA|TRBV25-1
TGTGCCACTCGGGGGGCCGACTTCTACAATGAGCAGTTCTTC
CATRGADFYNEQFF
>many|TRBJ2-3|TRBD2|TRBV24-1
TGTGCCACCAGTGATTTGACTAGCGGGAGGTCAGATACGCAGTATTTT
CATSDLTSGRSDTQYF
>few|TRBJ1-1|NA|TRBV25-1
TGTGCCAGCAGTGATGGTCAAACGAACACTGAAGCTTTCTTT
CASSDGQTNTEAFF
>once|TRBJ1-1|NA|TRBV29-1
TGCAGCGTTGAGGGGGAAGTGAACACTGAAGCTTTCTTT
CSVEGEVNTEAFF
>NA|TRBJ2-4|NA|TRBV20-1
TGCAGTGCTAGAGATGCAAGGGAACCCAAAAACATTCAGTACTTC
CSARDAREPKNIQYF
>NA|TRBJ2-2|NA|TRBV29-1
TGCAGCGTTGCGGGGAGAGACACCGGGGAGCTGTTTTTT
CSVAGRDTGELFF
>NA|TRBJ2-1|NA|TRBV12-3/TRBV12-4
TGTGCCAGCAGTTTAGCGATACAGAATGAGCAGTTCTTC
CASSLAIQNEQFF
>NA|TRBJ1-1|NA|TRBV12-3/TRBV12-4
TGTGCCAGCAGTTTAGCCCAAACAGGTGAAGCTTTCTTT
CASSLAQTGEAFF
>NA|TRBJ2-1|NA|TRBV7-9
TGTGCCAGCAGCTCTTCAACCATAGCTTCTGAGCAGTTCTTC
CASSSSTIASEQFF
>NA|TRBJ2-7|NA|TRBV5-6
TGTGCCAGCAGCTTTTTCATAGGGTCTCGGTACGAGCAGTACTTC
CASSFFIGSRYEQYF
>many|TRBJ2-1|NA|TRBV12-3/TRBV12-4
TGTGCCAGCAGCCCGACACTCCTGGGCGGGCAGTTCTTC
CASSPTLLGGQFF
>once|TRBJ1-1|NA|TRBV7-9
TGTGCCAGCAGCTTAGAACCTGAAGCTTTCTTT
CASSLEPEAFF
>NA|TRBJ2-3|NA|TRBV5-1
TGCGCCAGCCAGCGGTTAGATACGCAGTATTTT
CASQRLDTQYF
>few|TRBJ2-3|TRBD2|TRBV7-2
TGTGCCAGCAGCTTAGCGGGACTAGCGGGACGCACAGATACGCAGTATTTT
CASSLAGLAGRTDTQYF
>NA|TRBJ2-2|NA|TRBV6-5
TGTGCCAGCAGTTACTCCCCAATGAACACCGGGGAGCTGTTTTTT
CASSYSPMNTGELFF
>NA|TRBJ1-4|NA|TRBV11-2
TGTGCCAGCAGCCCCCTGGTGCAGAACAAACTGTTTTTT
CASSPLVQNKLFF
>NA|TRBJ2-3|TRBD2|TRBV7-2
TGTGCCAGCAGCCCTCCGGGACTAGCGCTAGCTAGCACAGATACGCAGTATTTT
CASSPPGLALASTDTQYF
>NA|TRBJ1-2|NA|TRBV12-3/TRBV12-4
TGTGCCAGCAGTTTTGGGGATGCTAACTATGGCTACACCTTC
CASSFGDANYGYTF
>few|TRBJ2-3|NA|TRBV29-1
TGCAGCGTAAGGAGGCCACTCACAGATACGCAGTATTTT
CSVRRPLTDTQYF
>NA|TRBJ2-7|NA|TRBV2
TGTGCCAGCAGTGATCGGGAGAATTACTACGAGCAGTACTTC
CASSDRENYYEQYF
>few|TRBJ2-1|TRBD2|TRBV29-1
TGCAGCGCCTCCCGGGGGCCGGGACTAGCTGACAATGAGCAGTTCTTC
CSASRGPGLADNEQFF